A selection of T cell receptor beta chains follows, all from one sample in a study of control samples from healthy donors and cancer patients. Generated by immunoSEQ multiplex PCR, the TCRdb table keeps only in-frame clones and is missing some. The sample holds about 170,000 clones; roughly 94% are singletons and the top ten take around 1.3%. Sequenced: blood. The receptors come from a woman aged 18-29 years in good health. CDR3s include the opening cysteine and the closing phenylalanine or tryptophan.

>15|TRBV6-5|TRBJ2-1
CASRPTPSSYNEQFF
>14|TRBV5-8|TRBJ2-2
CASSLDRATGELFF
>12|TRBV29-1|TRBJ1-5
CSVGGSNQPQHF
>14|TRBV29-1|TRBJ2-5
CSVESARFQETQYF
>15|TRBV6-2/TRBV6-3|TRBJ2-7
CASSPFTAGSYEQYF
>15|TRBV9|TRBJ1-4
CASNPGQGEGEKLFF
>15|TRBV6-6|TRBJ2-7
CASSYYGGPSYEQYF
>15|TRBV29-1|TRBJ1-1
CSVRGPGTGNTEAFF
>15|TRBV5-1|TRBJ1-2
CASSLSRGREYGYTF
>17|TRBV9|TRBJ2-5
CASSVEGLAGGMETQYF
>14|TRBV5-1|TRBJ1-2
CASSPQDQGYGYTF
>17|TRBV21-1|TRBJ2-3
CASSKKIPSTDTDTQYF
>13|TRBV4-1|TRBJ2-1
CASSLFPDNEQFF
>13|TRBV24-1|TRBJ2-2
CATRDEDTGELFF
>11|TRBV12-3/TRBV12-4|TRBJ1-5
CASSSNRPQHF
>14|TRBV5-1|TRBJ1-1
CASTQGQGGAEAFF
>15|TRBV9|TRBJ2-2
CASSVAGGPTGELFF
>15|TRBV7-2|TRBJ2-7
CASSLAGIRSYEQYF
>13|TRBV5-5|TRBJ1-1
CASSLGGSTEAFF
>17|TRBV9|TRBJ1-3
CASSPRLSVPAGNTIYF
>17|TRBV4-1|TRBJ1-5
CASSQDPRTVSNQPQHF
>17|TRBV9|TRBJ1-1
CASSVVGDRGGNTEAFF
>15|TRBV11-3|TRBJ2-1
CASSHRTSGGDEQFF
>16|TRBV2|TRBJ2-3
CASSDLAGGPTDTQYF
>13|TRBV4-3|TRBJ2-3
CASSQDRGRGQYF
>14|TRBV6-2/TRBV6-3|TRBJ2-7
CASSPVGFTHEQYF
>13|TRBV6-4|TRBJ2-2
CASSRDFTGELFF
>16|TRBV18|TRBJ2-5
CASSPAPSGVGETQYF
>13|TRBV11-2|TRBJ1-1
CASSGPGTVEAFF
>15|TRBV6-1|TRBJ1-6
CASSESRGADSPLHF
>11|TRBV6-2/TRBV6-3|TRBJ2-7
CASSRPYEQYF
>16|TRBV7-9|TRBJ2-3
CASSFGLTIRTDTQYF
>14|TRBV27|TRBJ1-5
CASSSPDSNQPQHF
>13|TRBV19|TRBJ1-5
CASSIRGFQPQHF
>13|TRBV18|TRBJ2-5
CASSQGYQETQYF
>15|TRBV4-2|TRBJ1-1
CASSQGASMNTEAFF
>16|TRBV11-2|TRBJ2-5
CASSLVEATWAETQYF
>14|TRBV6-1|TRBJ2-7
CASSESIGTYEQYF
>17|TRBV11-2|TRBJ1-2
CASSPLEIGEPNYGYTF
>14|TRBV7-9|TRBJ1-6
CASSPGTGGSPLHF
>17|TRBV5-1|TRBJ2-3
CASSLPGLAGVPDTQYF
>14|TRBV28|TRBJ2-7
CASSWGGALGEQYF
>13|TRBV6-5|TRBJ1-2
CASSYAARRGYTF
>12|TRBV18|TRBJ2-1
CASSPARLEQFF
>14|TRBV2|TRBJ1-2
CASSSRVSNYGYTF
>12|TRBV29-1|TRBJ1-1
CSARERHTEAFF
>12|TRBV5-1|TRBJ2-1
CASSRGQGEQFF
>15|TRBV6-5|TRBJ2-1
CASRQGTSEYNEQFF
>16|TRBV5-1|TRBJ1-3
CASSLVGSLSGNTIYF
>19|TRBV12-5|TRBJ1-1
CASGLTTLKDRIDGSEAFF
>14|TRBV10-3|TRBJ1-1
CAIKGGVGNTEAFF
>15|TRBV3-1/TRBV3-2|TRBJ2-7
CASSQVGGSPYEQYF
>16|TRBV11-3|TRBJ2-4
CASSLAVGGAKNIQYF
>16|TRBV10-3|TRBJ1-1
CAISEGGGQGNTEAFF